This TCR beta chain emerged from a study of CD8 T cells in ankylosing spondylitis. TCRdb redid the calling of the 5' RACE reads with MiXCR, one entry per CDR3 protein. Of about 180,000 distinct CDR3 sequences listed, approximately 9.9% are singletons. Details on this clonotype: This could be a read error, since a much larger clone is one nucleotide away.

Germline CDR1 SGHTA, CDR2 FQGNSA. There are 13 residues in the CDR3. The specimen sequenced was blood, either unsorted or a sorted T cell fraction (not recorded which). The chain carries TRBV7-2 and TRBJ2-7; D is perhaps TRBD1 (6 bases). This clonotype originated in a female donor with ankylosing spondylitis or in good health (not recorded which). The CDR3, as DNA: TGTGCCAGCAGCTGGGGGCAGTCCTACAAGCAGTACTTC. Its translation is CASSWGQSYKQYF.